A selection of T cell receptor beta chains follows, all from one sample in a study of metastatic and nonmetastatic thyroid tumors. TCRdb re-analyzed the PCR reads using MiXCR. Here the sample spans under 15,000 clones, about 25% being singletons. The sample was blood. The receptors originated from a female donor with papillary thyroid cancer or a benign thyroid nodule (not recorded which). Some clones in this sample may be carry-over from other donors' samples. Each CDR3 is given with its conserved first and last residue. D genes are given only for firm matches. Clone size is given for some rows only: seen once, a few or many times, or a class if the clone is expanded.

medium-sized,TRBJ2-1,TRBD2,TRBV6-4,TGTGCCAGCAGTGACGAAAGCGGGAGGGCCAATGAGCAGTTCTTC,CASSDESGRANEQFF
many,TRBJ2-1,TRBD1,TRBV20-1,TGCAGTGCTGACAGGGTTCTTAGTTCCTACAATGAGCAGTTCTTC,CSADRVLSSYNEQFF
few,TRBJ2-2,.,TRBV25-1,TGTGCCAGTAGTCCACAGGTACCGGGGGTCGTCGGGGAGCTGTTTTTT,CASSPQVPGVVGELFF
medium-sized,TRBJ1-3,.,TRBV28,TGTGCCAGCAGTCCCTCGGACGGAAGAGGAAACACCATATATTTT,CASSPSDGRGNTIYF
medium-sized,TRBJ1-5,TRBD1,TRBV24-1,TGTGCCACGAGCAGGGGGCTCGGCAATCAGCCCCAGCATTTT,CATSRGLGNQPQHF
many,TRBJ1-3,.,TRBV18,TGTGCCAGTACGGAGGCATCCTCTGGAAACACCATATATTTT,CASTEASSGNTIYF
many,TRBJ2-1,TRBD2,TRBV20-1,TGCAGTGCTAGAGAAGCGTTGGGGACTAATCTCGGCAATGAGCAGTTCTTC,CSAREALGTNLGNEQFF
medium-sized,TRBJ1-1,TRBD1,TRBV10-3,TGTGCCATCAGTATACAGGGGGGGAACACTGAAGCTTTCTTT,CAISIQGGNTEAFF
.,TRBJ2-5,.,TRBV15,TGTGCCACCAGCAGAGATAGGGACAAGGGGGAGACCCAGTACTTC,CATSRDRDKGETQYF
many,TRBJ2-1,TRBD2,TRBV7-2,TGTGCCAGCAGCCCTCATAGCGGGGACTACAATGAGCAGTTCTTC,CASSPHSGDYNEQFF
medium-sized,TRBJ1-4,TRBD1,TRBV19,TGTGCCAGTAGCGCAGGGGGCGCCGGTGAAAAACTGTTTTTT,CASSAGGAGEKLFF
.,TRBJ2-1,TRBD1,TRBV5-1,TGCGCCAGCAGCTTGGGTGGGGTTCTTAAGGGACAGGGGGCGAATGAGCAGTTCTTC,CASSLGGVLKGQGANEQFF
few,TRBJ2-5,.,TRBV2,TGTGCCAGCAGTGGGACTGGGTCCGGAGAGACCCAGTACTTC,CASSGTGSGETQYF
.,TRBJ2-3,.,TRBV6-2/TRBV6-3,TGTGCCAGCTATGGGTGGCTGGGGGCAGCTACGCAGTATTTT,CASYGWLGAATQYF
medium-sized,TRBJ2-3,.,TRBV10-3,TGTGCCATCAGTTTGAACCTCAATACGCAGTATTTT,CAISLNLNTQYF